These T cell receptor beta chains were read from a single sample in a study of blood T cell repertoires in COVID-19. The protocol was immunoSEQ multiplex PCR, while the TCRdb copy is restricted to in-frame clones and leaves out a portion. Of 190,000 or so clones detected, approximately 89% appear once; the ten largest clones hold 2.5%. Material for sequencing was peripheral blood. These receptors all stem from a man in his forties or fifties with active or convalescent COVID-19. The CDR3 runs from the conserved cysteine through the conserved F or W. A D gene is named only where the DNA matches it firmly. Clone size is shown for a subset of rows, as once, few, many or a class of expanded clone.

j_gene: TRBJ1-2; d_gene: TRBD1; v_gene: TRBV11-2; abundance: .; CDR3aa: CASSLGGQGASNYGYTF; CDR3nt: TGTGCCAGCAGCTTAGGAGGACAGGGGGCAAGTAACTATGGCTACACCTTC
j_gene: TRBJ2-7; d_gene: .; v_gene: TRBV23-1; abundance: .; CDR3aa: CASSRRGRLSFSYEQYF; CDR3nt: TGCGCCAGCAGTCGGAGAGGTCGCCTCTCCTTCTCCTACGAGCAGTACTTC
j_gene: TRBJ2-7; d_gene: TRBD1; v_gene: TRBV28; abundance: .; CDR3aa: CASSLSGTGAEQYF; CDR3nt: TGTGCCAGCAGTTTATCCGGGACAGGGGCCGAGCAGTACTTC
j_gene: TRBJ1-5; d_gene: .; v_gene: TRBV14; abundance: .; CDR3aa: CASSQDLRQPQHF; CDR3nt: TGTGCCAGCAGCCAAGATTTGCGGCAGCCCCAGCATTTT
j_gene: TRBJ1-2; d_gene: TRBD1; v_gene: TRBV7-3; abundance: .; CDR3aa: CASSFKDLGTGEDYGYTF; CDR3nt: TGTGCCAGCAGCTTCAAGGATTTAGGGACAGGGGAAGACTATGGCTACACCTTC
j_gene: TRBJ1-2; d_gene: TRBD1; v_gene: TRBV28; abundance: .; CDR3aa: CASSSADREYGYTF; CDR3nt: TGTGCCAGCAGTTCCGCGGACAGGGAGTATGGCTACACCTTC
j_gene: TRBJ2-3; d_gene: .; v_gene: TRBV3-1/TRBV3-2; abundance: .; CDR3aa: CASSQEGTSPNTQYF; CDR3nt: TGTGCCAGCAGCCAAGAGGGGACTTCCCCGAATACGCAGTATTTT
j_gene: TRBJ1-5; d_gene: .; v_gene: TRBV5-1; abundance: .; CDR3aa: CASSVTGDQPQHF; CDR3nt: TGCGCCAGCAGCGTGACGGGAGATCAGCCCCAGCATTTT
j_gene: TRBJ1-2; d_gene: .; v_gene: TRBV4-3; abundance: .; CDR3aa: CASSQDRVPGYTF; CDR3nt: TGCGCCAGCAGCCAGGATCGGGTCCCTGGCTACACCTTC
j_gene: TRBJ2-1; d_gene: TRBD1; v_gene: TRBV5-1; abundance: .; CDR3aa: CASSLSGTGANNEQFF; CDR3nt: TGCGCCAGCAGCTTGTCGGGGACAGGGGCGAACAATGAGCAGTTCTTC
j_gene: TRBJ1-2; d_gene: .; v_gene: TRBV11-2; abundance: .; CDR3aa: CASSLSRVYGYTF; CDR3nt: TGTGCCAGCAGCTTAAGTCGGGTCTATGGCTACACCTTC
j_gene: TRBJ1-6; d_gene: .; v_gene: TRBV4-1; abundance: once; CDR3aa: CASSQVRPGDSPLHF; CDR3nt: TGCGCCAGCAGCCAAGTTAGGCCGGGTGATTCACCCCTCCACTTT
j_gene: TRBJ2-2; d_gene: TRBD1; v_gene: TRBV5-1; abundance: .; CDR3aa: CASSPGTGPTGELFF; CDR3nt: TGCGCCAGCAGCCCCGGGACAGGTCCCACCGGGGAGCTGTTTTTT
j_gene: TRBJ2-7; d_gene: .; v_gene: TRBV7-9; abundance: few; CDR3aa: CASSRLGPYEQYF; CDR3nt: TGTGCCAGCAGCCGTCTAGGTCCCTACGAGCAGTACTTC
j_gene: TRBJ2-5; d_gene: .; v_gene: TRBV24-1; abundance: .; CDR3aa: CATSEGGLRETQYF; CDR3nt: TGTGCCACCAGTGAAGGAGGTCTTAGAGAGACCCAGTACTTC
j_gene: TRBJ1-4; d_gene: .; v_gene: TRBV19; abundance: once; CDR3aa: CASSPHSRTNEKLFF; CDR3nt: TGTGCCAGTAGTCCTCACAGCCGCACTAATGAAAAACTGTTTTTT
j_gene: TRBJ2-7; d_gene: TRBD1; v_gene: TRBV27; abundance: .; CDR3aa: CASSLGTGGFYEQYF; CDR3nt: TGTGCCAGCAGTTTAGGGACAGGGGGCTTCTACGAGCAGTACTTC
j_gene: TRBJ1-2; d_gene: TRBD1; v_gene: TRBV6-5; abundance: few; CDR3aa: CASSRDSGGYGYTF; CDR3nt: TGTGCCAGCAGTCGGGACAGTGGGGGCTATGGCTACACCTTC
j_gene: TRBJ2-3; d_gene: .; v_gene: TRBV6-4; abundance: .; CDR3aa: CASSDRGSGDTQYF; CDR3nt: TGTGCCAGCAGTGACAGGGGGTCTGGGGATACGCAGTATTTT
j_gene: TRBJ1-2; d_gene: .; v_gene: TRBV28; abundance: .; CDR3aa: CASSLAGYGYTF; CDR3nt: TGTGCCAGCAGTTTGGCGGGCTATGGCTACACCTTC
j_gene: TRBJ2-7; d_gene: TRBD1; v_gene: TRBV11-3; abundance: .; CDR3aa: CASSPNAGQGDEQYF; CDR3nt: TGTGCCAGCAGCCCAAATGCGGGACAGGGTGACGAGCAGTACTTC
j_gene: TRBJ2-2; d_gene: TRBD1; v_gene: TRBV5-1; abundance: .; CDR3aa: CASSPGTDTGELFF; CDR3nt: TGCGCCAGCAGCCCGGGGACAGACACCGGGGAGCTGTTTTTT
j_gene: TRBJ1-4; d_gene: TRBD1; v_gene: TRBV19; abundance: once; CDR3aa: CATKGGTANEKLFF; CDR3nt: TGTGCCACCAAAGGGGGGACAGCTAATGAAAAACTGTTTTTT
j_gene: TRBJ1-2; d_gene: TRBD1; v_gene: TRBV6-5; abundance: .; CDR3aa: CASRDRGNYGYTF; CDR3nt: TGTGCCAGCAGGGACAGGGGTAACTATGGCTACACCTTC
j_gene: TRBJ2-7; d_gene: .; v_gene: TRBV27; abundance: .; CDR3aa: CASSLSRGYEQYF; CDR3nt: TGTGCCAGCAGTTTATCGAGGGGGTACGAGCAGTACTTC
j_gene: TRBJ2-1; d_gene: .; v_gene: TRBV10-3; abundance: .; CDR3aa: CAIRRPGDGEQFF; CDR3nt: TGTGCCATCAGGAGACCAGGGGACGGTGAGCAGTTCTTC
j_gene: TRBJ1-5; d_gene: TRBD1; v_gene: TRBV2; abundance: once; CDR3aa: CASSIRGRISNQPQHF; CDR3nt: TGTGCCAGCAGTATTAGGGGGCGTATTAGCAATCAGCCCCAGCATTTT
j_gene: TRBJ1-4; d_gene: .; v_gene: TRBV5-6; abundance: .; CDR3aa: CASSLGGFNEKLFF; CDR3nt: TGTGCCAGCAGCTTGGGAGGATTTAATGAAAAACTGTTTTTT
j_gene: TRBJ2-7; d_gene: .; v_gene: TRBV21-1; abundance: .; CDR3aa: CASSKKPLRTHPTYEQYF; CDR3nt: TGTGCCAGCAGCAAAAAACCTCTCCGAACACATCCGACCTACGAGCAGTACTTC
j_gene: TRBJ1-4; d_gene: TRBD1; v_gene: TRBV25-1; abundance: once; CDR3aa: CASTPSRQGGGKLFF; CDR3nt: TGTGCCAGCACCCCCTCTCGACAGGGGGGAGGGAAACTGTTTTTT
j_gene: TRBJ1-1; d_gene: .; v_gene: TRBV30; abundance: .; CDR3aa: CAWSAENTEAFF; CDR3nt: TGTGCCTGGAGCGCGGAGAACACTGAAGCTTTCTTT
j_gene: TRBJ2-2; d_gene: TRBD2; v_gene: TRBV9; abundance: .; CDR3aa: CASSVEANLAGATTGELFF; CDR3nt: TGTGCCAGCAGCGTAGAGGCGAATCTAGCGGGGGCGACCACCGGGGAGCTGTTTTTT
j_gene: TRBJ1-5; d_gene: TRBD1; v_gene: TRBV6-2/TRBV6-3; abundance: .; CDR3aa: CASSRSTGSGNQPQHF; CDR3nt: TGTGCCAGCAGCCGATCGACAGGGAGTGGCAATCAGCCCCAGCATTTT
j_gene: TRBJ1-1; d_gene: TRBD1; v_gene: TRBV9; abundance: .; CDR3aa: CASSVAPGQGDEAFF; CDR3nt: TGTGCCAGCAGCGTAGCCCCGGGACAGGGGGATGAAGCTTTCTTT
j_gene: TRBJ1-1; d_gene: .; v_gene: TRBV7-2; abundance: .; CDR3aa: CASSAQGGNTEAFF; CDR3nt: TGTGCCAGCAGCGCTCAGGGTGGGAACACTGAAGCTTTCTTT
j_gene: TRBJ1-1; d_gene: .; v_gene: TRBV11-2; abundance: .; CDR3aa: CASSWRGTEAFF; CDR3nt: TGTGCCAGCAGCTGGCGGGGGACTGAAGCTTTCTTT
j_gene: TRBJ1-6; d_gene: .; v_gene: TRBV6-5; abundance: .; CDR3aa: CASSYSRAQYNSPLHF; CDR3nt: TGTGCCAGCAGTTACTCGAGAGCACAGTATAATTCACCCCTCCACTTT
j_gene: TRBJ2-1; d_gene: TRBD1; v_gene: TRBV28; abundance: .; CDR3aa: CASSLSQGIKVRGNEQFF; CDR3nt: TGTGCCAGCAGTTTGTCACAGGGGATTAAGGTACGGGGCAATGAGCAGTTCTTC
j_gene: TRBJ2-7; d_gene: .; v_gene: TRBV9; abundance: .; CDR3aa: CASSVDTGPYEQYF; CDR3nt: TGTGCCAGCAGCGTAGATACAGGGCCCTACGAGCAGTACTTC
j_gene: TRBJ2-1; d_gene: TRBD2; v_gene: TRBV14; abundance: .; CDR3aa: CASSQETSLKAGEQFF; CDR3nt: TGTGCCAGCAGCCAGGAAACCAGCCTAAAAGCGGGAGAGCAGTTCTTC
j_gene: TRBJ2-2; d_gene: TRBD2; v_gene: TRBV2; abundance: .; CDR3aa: CASSEGLAAPDTGELFF; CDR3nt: TGTGCCAGCAGCGAGGGACTAGCGGCGCCGGACACCGGGGAGCTGTTTTTT
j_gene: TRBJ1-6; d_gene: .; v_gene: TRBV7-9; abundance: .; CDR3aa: CASSMDSHNSPLHF; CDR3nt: TGTGCCAGCAGCATGGACAGCCATAATTCACCCCTCCACTTT
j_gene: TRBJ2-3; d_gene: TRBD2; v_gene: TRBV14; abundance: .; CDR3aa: CASSRRLAGAPTDTQYF; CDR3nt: TGTGCCAGCAGCCGTCGACTAGCGGGGGCCCCCACAGATACGCAGTATTTT
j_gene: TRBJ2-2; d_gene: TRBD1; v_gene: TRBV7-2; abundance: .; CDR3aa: CASSFEGTGATGELFF; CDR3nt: TGTGCCAGCAGCTTTGAGGGGACAGGGGCTACCGGGGAGCTGTTTTTT
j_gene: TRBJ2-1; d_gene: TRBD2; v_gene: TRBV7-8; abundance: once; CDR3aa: CASSYRPAGRSYNEQFF; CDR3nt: TGTGCCAGCAGCTACCGTCCAGCGGGGCGCTCCTACAATGAGCAGTTCTTC
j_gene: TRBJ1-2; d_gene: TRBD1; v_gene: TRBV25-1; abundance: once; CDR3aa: CASSGDRVRGYTF; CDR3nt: TGTGCCAGCAGCGGCGACAGGGTGCGTGGCTACACCTTC
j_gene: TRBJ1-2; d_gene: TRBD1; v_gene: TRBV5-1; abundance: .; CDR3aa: CASSLDSGGNGYTF; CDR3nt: TGCGCCAGCAGCTTGGACTCAGGGGGCAATGGCTACACCTTC
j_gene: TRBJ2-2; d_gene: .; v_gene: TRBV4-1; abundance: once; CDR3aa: CASSQNRVRTGELFF; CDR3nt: TGCGCCAGCAGCCAAAACAGGGTCCGGACCGGGGAGCTGTTTTTT
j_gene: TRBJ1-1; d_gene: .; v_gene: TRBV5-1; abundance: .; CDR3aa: CASTREGSVTEAFF; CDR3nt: TGCGCCAGCACCCGAGAAGGGAGCGTCACTGAAGCTTTCTTT
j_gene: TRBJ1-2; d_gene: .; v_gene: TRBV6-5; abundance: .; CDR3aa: CASSYDNNYGYTF; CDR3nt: TGTGCCAGCAGTTACGACAACAACTATGGCTACACCTTC
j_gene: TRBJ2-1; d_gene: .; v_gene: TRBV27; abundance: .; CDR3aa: CASSAVGLNEQFF; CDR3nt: TGTGCCAGCAGCGCCGTGGGGCTCAATGAGCAGTTCTTC
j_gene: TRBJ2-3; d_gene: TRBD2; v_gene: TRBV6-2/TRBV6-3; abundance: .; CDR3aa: CASSYSRGLAGGRDTQYF; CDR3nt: TGTGCCAGCAGTTACTCCCGAGGACTAGCGGGGGGAAGAGATACGCAGTATTTT
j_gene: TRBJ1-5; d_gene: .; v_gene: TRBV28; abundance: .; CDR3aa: CASSFGNQPQHF; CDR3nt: TGTGCCAGCAGTTTCGGCAATCAGCCCCAGCATTTT
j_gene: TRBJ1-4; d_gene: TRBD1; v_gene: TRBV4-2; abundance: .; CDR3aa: CASSQGTGGDEKLFF; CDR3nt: TGTGCCAGCAGCCAAGGGACAGGGGGGGATGAAAAACTGTTTTTT
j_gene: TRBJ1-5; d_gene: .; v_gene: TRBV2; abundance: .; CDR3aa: CASDRDINGNQPQHF; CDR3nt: TGTGCCAGCGACCGGGACATCAACGGCAATCAGCCCCAGCATTTT
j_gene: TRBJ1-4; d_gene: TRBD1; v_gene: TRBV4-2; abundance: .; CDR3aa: CASSQASSGGDEKLFF; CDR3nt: TGTGCCAGCAGCCAAGCCTCGTCAGGGGGAGATGAAAAACTGTTTTTT
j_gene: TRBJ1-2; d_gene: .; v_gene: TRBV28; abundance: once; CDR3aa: CASRGRGGYTF; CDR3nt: TGTGCCAGCAGAGGGAGAGGTGGCTACACCTTC
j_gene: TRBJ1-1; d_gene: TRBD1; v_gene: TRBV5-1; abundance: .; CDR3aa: CASSVQGQANTEAFF; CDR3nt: TGCGCCAGCAGCGTGCAGGGACAGGCGAACACTGAAGCTTTCTTT
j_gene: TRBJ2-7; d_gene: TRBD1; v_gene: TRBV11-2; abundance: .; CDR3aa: CASSLTGTGVPHEQYF; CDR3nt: TGTGCCAGCAGCTTGACCGGGACAGGGGTTCCCCACGAGCAGTACTTC
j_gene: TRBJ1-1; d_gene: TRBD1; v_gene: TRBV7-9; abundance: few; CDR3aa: CASSFSQGVTEAFF; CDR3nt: TGTGCCAGCAGCTTCTCCCAGGGGGTAACTGAAGCTTTCTTT